The 3 T cell receptor beta chains in this list originate from one sample, sequenced in a study of T cell repertoires in cytomegalovirus infection. TCRdb used MiXCR to reprocess the reads, holding one entry per CDR3 protein. The table includes hundreds of thousands of distinct CDR3 sequences, 9.6% detected once. Sequenced material: PBMCs. All receptors come from a human donor in good health (CMV status not recorded). Some clones in this sample may be carry-over from other donors' samples.

The genes are TRBV20-1 and TRBJ1-4; no clear D. This CDR3 spans 12 amino acids. Trimming left V 3 bases short and J 5 bases short, with 7 bases between. Germline-derived CDR1 and CDR2 are DFQATT and SNEGSKA (reference sequence). As DNA, the CDR3 is TGCAGTGCTAGCAAGGAAAATGAAAAACTGTTTTTT. This translates into CSASKENEKLFF.

The chain employs TRBV20-1 and TRBJ1-6; the match to TRBD1 covers 7 bases. CDR3 length: 13 amino acids. Looked up from germline, CDR1 is DFQATT and CDR2 is SNEGSKA (reference sequence). The DNA of the CDR3 is TGCACGCTTACGGCAGGGGGAAGTTCACCCCTCCACTTT. Its protein is CTLTAGGSSPLHF.

This clonotype showed up many times. This rearrangement joins TRBV28 to TRBJ2-7, with 9 bases aligning to TRBD1. The CDR3 is made up of 15 amino acids. In germline, CDR1 is MDHEN, CDR2 SYDVKM. V shed 4 bases and J 3 bases; nucleotides not matched to a gene: 7. The CDR3 region is CASSSSGQGFYEQYV. In nucleotides, the CDR3 is TGTGCCAGCAGTTCCTCGGGACAGGGCTTCTACGAGCAGTACGTC.